The 7 T cell receptor beta chains presented below share a single source sample, sequenced in a study of identifying expanded T cells in peripheral blood. The method was immunoSEQ multiplex PCR; TCRdb's version includes in-frame clones alone and lacks a portion of them. The sample carries about 100,000 clones, approximately 89% recorded once. The sequenced material came from blood. Receptor source: a person aged 18 to 75 in good health.

This chain joins TRBV7-9 and TRBJ2-3, with D tentatively TRBD2 (5 bases). Germline values: CDR1 SEHNR, CDR2 FQNEAQ (reference sequence). The CDR3 loop spans 13 amino acids. V lost 8 bases, J lost 1 base, and 10 bases lay in between. In DNA, the CDR3 is TGTGCCAGCGCCATGCGGGGCACAGATACGCAGTATTTT. Amino acids: CASAMRGTDTQYF.

V and J are TRBV2 and TRBJ1-6; possibly TRBD1 for D (5 bases). V was trimmed by 2 bases and J by 12 bases, leaving 8 bases between them. The CDR3 has 12 residues. The germline CDR1 and CDR2 sequences are SNHLY and FYNNEI. The CDR3 protein is CASSEWGKPLHF. In nucleotides, the CDR3 is TGTGCCAGCAGTGAATGGGGGAAACCCCTCCACTTT.

For the CDR3, the DNA is TGTGCCAGCAATCCGACAGGGGGCGCCGGTCAGCCCCAGCATTTT. Amino acid sequence: CASNPTGGAGQPQHF. The V and J genes are TRBV6-1 and TRBJ1-5, with 10 nucleotides matching TRBD1. V shed 7 bases, J shed 6 bases, and the junction held 9 bases outside the gene matches. This CDR3 has 15 residues. CDR1 is MNHNS and CDR2 is SASEGT in the germline V gene.

The chain links TRBV20-1 to TRBJ1-2, with TRBD1 as a possible D gene (5 bases). V shed 6 bases and J shed 8 bases, with 13 bases lying between them. Looked up from germline, CDR1 is DFQATT and CDR2 is SNEGSKA (reference sequence). The CDR3 runs to 11 residues. The CDR3 bases are TGCAGTGCCGGGACGGAAAGCGGCTACACCTTC. This sequence encodes CSAGTESGYTF.

The rearrangement uses TRBV11-3 and TRBJ2-7; 11 bases line up with TRBD1. Germline loops: CDR1 SGHNT, CDR2 YENEEA. Trimming took 5 bases from V and 1 from J; bases not matched to a gene: 10. The length of the CDR3 is 17 residues. The chain's CDR3 is CASSPGQGASRSYEQYF. The CDR3 nucleotides are TGTGCCAGCAGCCCAGGACAGGGGGCCTCCCGATCCTACGAGCAGTACTTC.

The genes are TRBV10-3 and TRBJ2-1; the D gene is possibly TRBD1 (6 bases). V gave up 7 bases and J gave up 4 bases, with 14 bases separating them. The CDR3 sequence is 14 residues long. Germline CDR1 and CDR2: ENHRY and SYGVKD. The CDR3 DNA reads as TGTGCCATCAACCACCGGGACACTTACAATGAGCAGTTCTTC. Translation gives CAINHRDTYNEQFF.

This sequence joins TRBV28 and TRBJ2-3, with 7 bases matching TRBD2. The CDR3 loop spans 14 amino acids. CDR1 MDHEN and CDR2 SYDVKM come from the germline V gene. The V gene end was trimmed by 2 bases and the J gene end by 6 bases; junction bases not matched to a gene: 5. The CDR3 DNA reads as TGTGCCAGCAGTTTACGCGGGGGATTTGATACGCAGTATTTT. Translated: CASSLRGGFDTQYF.